This record looks at one T cell receptor (beta chain) sequence and its context. CDR1 and CDR2 from the germline V gene are KGHSH and LQKENI. CDR3 length: 13 amino acids. The V end was cut by 3 bases, the J end by 2 bases, with 7 bases between. Data came from immunoSEQ multiplex PCR; TCRdb stores just in-frame clones and leaves some out. This table has 65,000 to 80,000 clones, over 95% appearing once. This entry is derived from a study of technical replicates of blood from several donors. The gene calls are TRBV18 and TRBJ2-5, with D hard to call. The sequenced sample consisted of T cells isolated from PBMCs. This TCR came from a human donor in good health. The CDR3 DNA sequence: TGTGCCAGCTCACCGTTCTCGCAAGAGACCCAGTACTTC. As protein: CASSPFSQETQYF.